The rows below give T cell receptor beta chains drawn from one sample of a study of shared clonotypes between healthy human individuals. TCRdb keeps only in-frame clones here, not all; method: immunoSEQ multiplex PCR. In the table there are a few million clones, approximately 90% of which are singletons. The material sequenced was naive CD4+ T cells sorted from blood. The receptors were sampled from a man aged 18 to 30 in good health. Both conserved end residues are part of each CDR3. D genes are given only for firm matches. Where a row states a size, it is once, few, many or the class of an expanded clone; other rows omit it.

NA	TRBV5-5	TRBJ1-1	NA	CASRFDRNTEAFF	TGTGCCAGCCGATTCGACAGGAACACTGAAGCTTTCTTT
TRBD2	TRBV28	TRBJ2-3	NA	CASSTPLLAGGRADTQYF	TGTGCCAGCTCCACCCCCCTGCTAGCGGGGGGAAGGGCAGATACGCAGTATTTT
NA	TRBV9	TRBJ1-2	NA	CASSVGERNYGYTF	TGTGCCAGCAGCGTAGGTGAGAGGAACTATGGCTACACCTTC
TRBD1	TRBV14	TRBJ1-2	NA	CASSQDGTANYGYTF	TGTGCCAGCAGCCAAGACGGGACAGCTAACTATGGCTACACCTTC
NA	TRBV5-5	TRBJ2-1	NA	CASSLRTESEQFF	TGTGCCAGCAGCTTGAGGACAGAAAGTGAGCAGTTCTTC
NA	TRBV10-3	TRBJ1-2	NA	CAISDLVGTYGYTF	TGTGCCATCAGTGATTTGGTGGGCACCTATGGCTACACCTTC
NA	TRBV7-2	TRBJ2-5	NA	CASSLVTALQETQYF	TGTGCCAGCAGCTTAGTTACAGCCCTCCAAGAGACCCAGTACTTC
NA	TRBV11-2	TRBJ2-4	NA	CASSPDGAKNIQYF	TGTGCCAGCAGCCCGGACGGGGCCAAAAACATTCAGTACTTC
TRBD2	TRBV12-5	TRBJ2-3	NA	CASGLGREITDTQYF	TGTGCTAGTGGTTTAGGGCGGGAGATAACAGATACGCAGTATTTT
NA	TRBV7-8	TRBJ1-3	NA	CASSLASQGRTGNTIYF	TGTGCCAGCAGCTTAGCGAGCCAGGGTAGAACTGGAAACACCATATATTTT
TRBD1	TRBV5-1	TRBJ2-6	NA	CASRDSPSGANVLTF	TGCGCCAGCCGGGACAGTCCCTCTGGGGCCAACGTCCTGACTTTC
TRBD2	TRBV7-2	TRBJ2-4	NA	CASSLSGLAGGPGNIQYF	TGTGCCAGCAGCTTATCGGGACTAGCGGGAGGTCCTGGAAACATTCAGTACTTC
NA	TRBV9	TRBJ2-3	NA	CASSQAPAGWVDTQYF	TGTGCCAGCAGCCAAGCCCCGGCGGGATGGGTAGATACGCAGTATTTT
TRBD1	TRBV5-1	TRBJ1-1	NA	CASSTGQGFEEAFF	TGCGCCAGCAGCACCGGACAGGGTTTTGAAGAAGCTTTCTTT
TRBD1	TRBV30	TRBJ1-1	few	CACTGEGYTEAFF	TGTGCCTGCACAGGGGAGGGCTACACTGAAGCTTTCTTT
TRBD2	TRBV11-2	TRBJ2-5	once	CASSLVGTSGRDSGTQYF	TGTGCCAGCAGCTTAGTTGGGACTAGCGGGAGGGACTCGGGGACCCAGTACTTC
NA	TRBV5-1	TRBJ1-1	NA	CASSLGGSTEAFF	TGCGCCAGCAGCTTGGGGGGAAGCACTGAAGCTTTCTTT
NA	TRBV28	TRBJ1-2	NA	CASRDLNGYTF	TGTGCCAGCAGGGACCTAAATGGCTACACCTTC
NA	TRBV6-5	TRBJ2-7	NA	CASRSSGTPVEYF	TGTGCCAGCAGATCCTCCGGGACCCCTGTGGAGTACTTC
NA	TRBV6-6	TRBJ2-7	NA	CASSQSYEQYF	TGTGCCAGCAGTCAGTCCTACGAGCAGTACTTC
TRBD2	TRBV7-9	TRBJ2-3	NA	CASSLGGLAGDTSTDTQYF	TGTGCCAGCAGCTTAGGGGGACTAGCGGGAGACACTAGCACAGATACGCAGTATTTT
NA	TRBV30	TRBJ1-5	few	CAWTPGGGNQPQHF	TGTGCCTGGACCCCCGGGGGGGGAAATCAGCCCCAGCATTTT
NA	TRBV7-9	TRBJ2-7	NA	CASSSTGTYEQYF	TGTGCCAGCAGCTCCACAGGGACCTACGAGCAGTACTTC
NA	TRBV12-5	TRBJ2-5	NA	CASGSPGPNQETQYF	TGTGCTAGTGGTTCCCCGGGACCGAATCAAGAGACCCAGTACTTC
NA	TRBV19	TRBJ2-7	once	CASSMAGTLNYEQYF	TGTGCCAGTAGTATGGCCGGGACATTAAACTACGAGCAGTACTTC
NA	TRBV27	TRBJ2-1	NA	CASSSTGATLNEQFF	TGTGCCAGCAGTTCCACCGGGGCAACTCTCAATGAGCAGTTCTTC
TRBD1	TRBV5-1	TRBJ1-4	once	CASSLVGTGGEKLFF	TGCGCCAGCAGCTTGGTTGGGACAGGGGGTGAAAAACTGTTTTTT
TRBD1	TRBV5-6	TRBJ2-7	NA	CASRGQGLGEQYF	TGTGCCAGCAGGGGACAGGGTTTGGGCGAGCAGTACTTC
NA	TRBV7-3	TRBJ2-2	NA	CASSFRGDGELFF	TGTGCCAGCAGCTTTCGAGGTGACGGGGAGCTGTTTTTT
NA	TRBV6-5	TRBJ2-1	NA	CASSRQNEQFF	TGTGCCAGCAGTAGGCAAAATGAGCAGTTCTTC
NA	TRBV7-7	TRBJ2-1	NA	CASSLDRFNEQFF	TGTGCTAGCAGCTTGGACCGTTTCAATGAGCAGTTCTTC
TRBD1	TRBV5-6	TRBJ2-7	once	CASSPRTGSGEQYF	TGTGCCAGCAGCCCCCGGACAGGGTCAGGCGAGCAGTACTTC
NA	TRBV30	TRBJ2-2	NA	CAWNRVNTGELFF	TGTGCCTGGAACAGGGTAAACACCGGGGAGCTGTTTTTT
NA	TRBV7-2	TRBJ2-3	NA	CASSRGPTDTQYF	TGTGCCAGCAGCCGGGGGCCCACAGATACGCAGTATTTT
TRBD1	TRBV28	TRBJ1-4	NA	CASSLQQGTNEKLFF	TGTGCCAGCAGTCTCCAACAGGGGACTAATGAAAAACTGTTTTTT
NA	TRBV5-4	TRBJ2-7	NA	CASSLAPGSNYEQYF	TGTGCCAGCAGCTTGGCCCCAGGGAGCAACTACGAGCAGTACTTC
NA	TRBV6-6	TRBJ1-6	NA	CASSYALGSTPLHF	TGTGCCAGCAGTTACGCCCTTGGGAGTACACCCCTCCACTTT
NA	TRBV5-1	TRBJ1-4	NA	CASSPAGRSTNEKLFF	TGCGCCAGCAGCCCGGCCGGGAGATCAACTAATGAAAAACTGTTTTTT
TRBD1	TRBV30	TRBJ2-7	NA	CAEGDSSYEQYF	TGTGCCGAAGGGGACAGCTCCTACGAGCAGTACTTC
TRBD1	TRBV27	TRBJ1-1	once	CASTAINRGPTEAFF	TGTGCCAGCACCGCTATTAACAGGGGACCCACTGAAGCTTTCTTT
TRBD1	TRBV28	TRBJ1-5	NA	CASNRDRVQPSNQPQHF	TGTGCCAGCAATAGGGACAGGGTCCAACCTAGCAATCAGCCCCAGCATTTT
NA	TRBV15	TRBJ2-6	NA	CATSKGPPSGANVLTF	TGTGCCACCAGCAAAGGCCCCCCGTCTGGGGCCAACGTCCTGACTTTC
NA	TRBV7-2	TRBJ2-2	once	CASSDKGGSGELFF	TGTGCCAGCAGCGATAAGGGGGGGTCCGGGGAGCTGTTTTTT
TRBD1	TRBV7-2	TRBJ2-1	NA	CASSLDRGTYNEQFF	TGTGCCAGCAGCTTGGACAGGGGGACCTACAATGAGCAGTTCTTC
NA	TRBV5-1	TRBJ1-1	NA	CASSIVPGKNIEAFF	TGCGCCAGCAGCATTGTCCCGGGAAAGAACATTGAAGCTTTCTTT
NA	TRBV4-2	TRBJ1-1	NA	CASSQDGRENTEAFF	TGTGCCAGCAGCCAAGATGGACGGGAGAACACTGAAGCTTTCTTT
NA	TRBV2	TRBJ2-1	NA	CASSSNNEQFF	TGTGCCAGCAGCAGCAACAATGAGCAGTTCTTC
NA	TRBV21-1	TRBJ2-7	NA	CARASLAAQSSYEQYF	TGTGCCAGGGCTTCACTAGCGGCCCAGAGCTCCTACGAGCAGTACTTC
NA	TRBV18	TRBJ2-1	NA	CASSPGLLDRNEQFF	TGTGCCAGCTCACCCGGCCTTCTAGATCGCAATGAGCAGTTCTTC
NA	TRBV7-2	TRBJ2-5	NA	CASSLGWWETQYF	TGTGCCAGCAGCTTAGGGTGGTGGGAGACCCAGTACTTC
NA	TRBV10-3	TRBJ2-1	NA	CAISEVVSSYNEQFF	TGTGCCATCAGTGAAGTGGTGAGCTCCTACAATGAGCAGTTCTTC
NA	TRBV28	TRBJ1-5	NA	CASRNQGNSNQPQHF	TGTGCCAGCAGGAATCAGGGTAATAGCAATCAGCCCCAGCATTTT
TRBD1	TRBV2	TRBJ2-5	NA	CASSDPQGARETQYF	TGTGCCAGCAGTGACCCACAGGGGGCGCGAGAGACCCAGTACTTC
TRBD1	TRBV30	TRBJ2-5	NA	CAWRGTGQETQYF	TGTGCCTGGAGAGGGACAGGCCAAGAGACCCAGTACTTC
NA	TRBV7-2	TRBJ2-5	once	CASSLAGGYQETQYF	TGTGCCAGCAGCTTAGCGGGGGGTTACCAAGAGACCCAGTACTTC
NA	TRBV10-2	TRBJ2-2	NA	CASSLFPLRDTGELFF	TGCGCCAGCAGCCTCTTTCCTCTGAGAGACACCGGGGAGCTGTTTTTT